This TCR beta chain was retrieved from a study of cytomegalovirus exposure and HLA in healthy donors. Study results and caveats: Later analysis revealed greater clonal expansion in HLA-associated TCR beta chains than in equally common others. There were some public TCRs occurring in many donors, but most TCR sequences were rare.

Primers included in the PCR were 60 Vbeta and 13 Jbeta primers. TCRdb's table, derived via immunoSEQ multiplex PCR, lists solely in-frame clones and lacks some. The sample shows 25,000 to 40,000 clones, and approximately 4.5% sits with its ten largest clones. The CDR3 has 13 residues. Germline CDR1 and CDR2: GTSNPN and SVGIG (reference sequence). The V and J ends lost 4 bases and 9 bases respectively, with 13 bases between them. For this clone: Its antigen is undetermined.

The chain couples TRBV30 to TRBJ1-6; no reliable D call. The sequencing input was PBMCs. This sequence was found in a woman between 35 and 50 years old in good health and CMV-seropositive. CDR3 protein: CAWNQAEGSPLHF. The CDR3 coding sequence is TGTGCCTGGAATCAGGCCGAGGGTTCACCCCTCCACTTT.